The source of this T cell receptor beta chain is a study of OX40 agonist ivuxolimab in advanced cancers. Study context: The diagnoses of dose-escalation patients were hepatocellular carcinoma, melanoma, renal cell or head and neck cancer. Study-level points and caveats: More expanded clones were seen, on average, in CD8+ T cells than in CD4+.

Assay: immunoSEQ multiplex PCR; the TCRdb copy retains only in-frame clones and omits some. In the table there are tens of thousands of clones, approximately 91% of which are singletons. As to this clone: Its antigen is undetermined. One end of the junction does not line up with germline, which may come from a read error.

This CDR3 is 12 amino acids long. Germline CDR1 reads LGHNA; CDR2 reads YSLEER. This TCR was sampled from an adult with an advanced solid tumor such as melanoma, head and neck, liver or kidney cancer. This material consisted of CD4+ or CD8+ T cells sorted from blood, taken in a trial of the OX40 agonist ivuxolimab. The chain is built from TRBV4-3 and TRBJ2-7; D is possibly TRBD1 or TRBD2 (5 bases each). DNA for the CDR3: TGCGCCAGCAGCCAAGATTTTACAGGCGGGTATTTC. Its protein is CASSQDFTGGYF.